The T cell receptor beta chain described here comes from a study of beta chain features in type 1 diabetes. Every bit of the isolated RNA underwent reverse transcription, so sequencing read expressed TCRB transcripts. Using immunoSEQ multiplex PCR, the repertoire was profiled, and TCRdb retains in-frame clones only, with some absent. Of 300,000 to 350,000 clones in the sample, approximately 15% were seen once. The study, taken as a whole, reports: The study found moderately but significantly shorter TCRB CDR3s in all four CD4+ subsets of Type 1 diabetes patients.

This clone was counted between two and nine times. Its matching antigen is unknown. From germline, CDR1 is SGHRS and CDR2 YFSETQ. The CDR3 is 15 residues long. V lost 3 bases to trimming and J lost 8 bases, with 18 bases between them. This chain links TRBV5-1 with TRBJ2-1, with TRBD2 as a possible D gene (6 bases). The receptor comes from a woman between 18 and 30 years old with type 1 diabetes. Sequencing was performed on naive CD4+ T cells from blood. CDR3 loop: CASSSAANPGDEQFF. The CDR3 nucleotides are TGCGCCAGCAGCTCAGCGGCAAATCCGGGGGATGAGCAGTTCTTC.